A single sample is the source of the 23 T cell receptor beta chains below, sequenced in a study of T cells in Graves' hyperthyroidism and ophthalmopathy. Researchers took RNA transcripts and amplified the TCR beta CDR3 regions from them. RT-PCR in the first round (using the HTBI primer set) targeted the TCR CDR3. MiXCR, applied by TCRdb to the multiplex PCR reads, yields one record per CDR3 protein. The table has some 570,000 distinct CDR3 sequences, 12% to 15% seen once; the top ten hold over 6%. Specimen: blood. These receptors originate from a woman aged 18-30 years with Graves' ophthalmopathy.

V gene TRBV18 combines with J gene TRBJ2-5; D might be TRBD2 (6 bases). Germline assignment: CDR1 KGHSH and CDR2 LQKENI. Trimming took 1 base from V and 5 from J, leaving 17 bases between them. The CDR3 is 16 residues long. The CDR3 is CASSPRGTVKEETQYF. DNA for the CDR3: TGTGCCAGCTCACCACGAGGGACTGTGAAAGAGGAGACCCAGTACTTC.

This clonotype appeared many times. The J gene is TRBJ1-3, the V gene TRBV9; 9 bases fit TRBD1. Germline lookup yields CDR1 SGDLS and CDR2 YYNGEE. V lost 2 bases, J lost 0 bases, and 6 bases stayed unmatched. The CDR3 consists of 17 residues. CDR3 amino acids: CASSVSGTGTSGNTIYF. Here the CDR3 DNA reads TGTGCCAGCAGCGTCTCAGGGACAGGGACCTCTGGAAACACCATATATTTT.

This clonotype was picked up many times. The chain employs TRBV5-1 and TRBJ2-7; no firm D call. There are 14 residues in the CDR3. V was shortened by 4 bases and J by 2 bases, with 13 bases between the two germline ends. Germline CDR1 and CDR2: SGHRS and YFSETQ. The CDR3 DNA is TGCGCCAGCAGCCCCGTCAGCGACGCCTACGAGCAGTACTTC. Its translation is CASSPVSDAYEQYF.

This clonotype occurred many times. The gene calls are TRBV6-6 and TRBJ2-7; TRBD1 aligns across 7 bases. The CDR3 has 17 amino acids. The ends lost 0 bases at V and 3 bases at J; junction bases unmatched: 11. The germline gives CDR1 MNHNY, CDR2 SVGAGI (reference sequence). The CDR3 DNA follows: TGTGCCAGCAGTTACTCCCTCCCTCGGGACAGATACTACGAGCAGTACTTC. It codes for CASSYSLPRDRYYEQYF.

J is TRBJ2-1 and V is TRBV24-1; D is unclear. With 0 bases removed from V and 2 bases from J, the gap between germline ends came to 7 bases. Looked up from germline, CDR1 is KGHDR and CDR2 is SFDVKD. The CDR3 runs 15 residues. In DNA form, the CDR3 reads TGTGCCACCAGTGATTTGGGTGGCCCCTACAATGAGCAGTTCTTC. Its translation is CATSDLGGPYNEQFF.

This clonotype showed up many times. V usage is TRBV6-1 and J usage is TRBJ1-2; possibly TRBD1 for D (6 bases). The V and J ends lost 5 bases and 4 bases respectively, with 20 bases between them. The CDR3 loop spans 16 amino acids. CDR1 MNHNS and CDR2 SASEGT come from the germline V gene. The DNA of the CDR3 is TGTGCCAGCAGTCGGACAGCTCCTTCAAGACGCTATGGCTACACCTTC. Translated: CASSRTAPSRRYGYTF.

This clonotype was counted ten times or more. The chain joins TRBV11-2 to TRBJ2-5; the match to TRBD1 covers 7 bases. Unmatched junction bases numbered 5, after V lost 2 bases and J lost 2 bases. Germline lookup yields CDR1 SGHAT and CDR2 FQNNGV. The CDR3 covers 15 residues. CDR3 DNA sequence: TGTGCCAGCAGCTTAATGGGGACAGAACAAGAGACCCAGTACTTC. Its translation: CASSLMGTEQETQYF. Combining the CDR3 with reference TRBV11-2 and TRBJ2-5 gives the whole variable domain EAGVAQSPRYKIIEKRQSVAFWCNPISGHATLYWYQQILGQGPKLLIQFQNNGVVDDSQLPKDRFSAERLKGVDSTLKIQPAKLEDSAVYLCASSLMGTEQETQYFGPGTRLLVL.

The CDR3: CASSEIWTGNTGELFF. In nucleotides, the CDR3 is TGTGCCAGCAGTGAGATTTGGACAGGGAACACCGGGGAGCTGTTTTTT. The chain joins TRBV6-4 to TRBJ2-2; 7 bases align to TRBD1. Trimming removed 3 bases from V and 1 base from J; junction bases left unmatched: 5. The CDR3 is 16 residues long. Per germline, CDR1 MRHNA and CDR2 SNTAGT.

This clonotype came up many times. The gene calls are TRBV11-1 and TRBJ1-1, with D unresolved. The CDR3 length is 15 residues. The V gene's germline CDR1 is SGHAT and CDR2 FQDESV (reference sequence). Trimming stripped 7 bases from V and 0 bases from J, with 15 bases between. Here the CDR3 DNA reads TGTGCCAGCACGAAAGCGGGCGGACTGAACACTGAAGCTTTCTTT. Translated: CASTKAGGLNTEAFF.

With respect to this clonotype: This may stem from a read error, because a much larger clone lies one nucleotide away. The J gene is TRBJ2-3, the V gene TRBV7-8, with 9 nucleotides matching TRBD2. This CDR3 has 15 residues. CDR1 and CDR2 from the germline V gene are SGHVS and FQNEAQ. CDR3 amino acids: CASSAAGGPSDTKYF. Written as DNA, the CDR3 is TGTGCCAGCAGCGCCGCGGGAGGGCCCTCAGATACGAAGTATTTT.

On this clonotype: One junction end disagrees with the germline gene, perhaps due to a read error. The chain employs TRBV6-4 and TRBJ2-2; TRBD1 matches at 7 bases. Per the germline V gene, CDR1 is MRHNA and CDR2 is SNTAGT. This CDR3 is built from 18 residues. The CDR3 coding sequence is TGTGCCAGCAGTTACTCGATCCCCGGGACAGAGGACACCGGGGAGCTGTTTTTT. Its protein is CASSYSIPGTEDTGELFF.

This clonotype was counted between two and nine times. This chain uses TRBV7-9 with TRBJ1-3; 8 bases fit TRBD1. Germline V gene data show CDR1 as SEHNR and CDR2 as FQNEAQ (reference sequence). V trimming: 5 bases; J trimming: 2 bases; junction bases outside the gene matches: 11. The CDR3 consists of 17 residues. The CDR3 bases are TGTGCCAGCAGCCAAAAGTTTGAACAGGGGGCTGGAAACACCATATATTTT. It specifies CASSQKFEQGAGNTIYF.

This clonotype was recorded a few times. V usage is TRBV20-1 and J usage is TRBJ2-7; the D is unclear. CDR1 and CDR2 from the germline V gene are DFQATT and SNEGSKA (reference sequence). The CDR3 is 14 residues long. Trimming removed 4 bases from V and 3 bases from J, with 16 bases in between. CDR3 DNA: TGCAGTGCTATACCGAGTTCTACGGGCTACGAGCAGTACTTC. Translated: CSAIPSSTGYEQYF.

There are many counts of this clonotype. This chain links TRBV27 with TRBJ2-1; the match to TRBD2 covers 9 bases. The V gene end was trimmed by 0 bases and the J gene end by 9 bases; junction bases not matched to a gene: 6. The germline V gene has CDR1 MNHEY and CDR2 SMNVEV (reference sequence). The CDR3 contains 15 residues. CDR3 bases: TGTGCCAGCAGTTTATCGATTAGCGGGAGTGGTGAGCAGTTCTTC. Encoded protein: CASSLSISGSGEQFF.

This clonotype has ten or more counts. This chain connects TRBV2 to TRBJ2-1; D is perhaps TRBD2 (5 bases). Trimming removed 4 bases from V and 3 bases from J, with 10 bases in between. The germline CDR1 and CDR2 sequences are SNHLY and FYNNEI. The CDR3 is 14 amino acids. CDR3 sequence reads: CASSGRRIYNEQFF. The CDR3 nucleotides read TGTGCCAGCAGTGGTAGGAGGATCTACAATGAGCAGTTCTTC. Supplemented by reference TRBV2 and TRBJ2-1, the full variable domain reads EPEVTQTPSHQVTQMGQEVILRCVPISNHLYFYWYRQILGQKVEFLVSFYNNEISEKSEIFDDQFSVERPDGSNFTLKIRSTKLEDSAMYFCASSGRRIYNEQFFGPGTRLTVL.

This clonotype was detected ten times or more. The chain links TRBV7-9 to TRBJ1-1; weak D call: TRBD1 (5 bases). Germline V lookup: CDR1 SEHNR, CDR2 FQNEAQ (reference sequence). This CDR3 is built from 12 residues. The V and J ends lost 5 bases and 8 bases respectively, with 12 bases between them. The CDR3 spells CASSLRQIEAFF. The CDR3 coding sequence is TGTGCCAGCAGCCTTCGACAGATAGAAGCTTTCTTT.

This clonotype was counted ten times or more. V and J are TRBV2 and TRBJ2-4; D is undetermined. The V gene's germline CDR1 is SNHLY and CDR2 FYNNEI. V was trimmed by 7 bases and J by 7 bases, leaving 17 bases between them. This CDR3 spans 14 amino acids. The CDR3 loop reads CASTSAGLENIQYF. CDR3 coding DNA: TGTGCCAGCACCTCTGCAGGTCTTGAGAACATTCAGTACTTC.

This clonotype was detected only a few times. This chain joins TRBV7-6 and TRBJ1-1; D remains unclear. Trimming removed 2 bases from V and 3 bases from J, with 7 bases in between. The CDR3 is 13 amino acids. Germline CDR1 reads SGHVS; CDR2 reads FNYEAQ. CDR3 sequence reads: CASSLRRDTEAFF. CDR3 DNA sequence: TGTGCCAGCAGCTTAAGGAGAGACACTGAAGCTTTCTTT.

V usage is TRBV4-2 and J usage is TRBJ1-4; D is perhaps TRBD1 (5 bases). Trimming shortened V by 3 bases and J by 0 bases, and 11 bases separated the two germline ends. This CDR3 region has 16 residues. Germline V gene data show CDR1 as LGHNA and CDR2 as YNFKEQ. CDR3 in amino acids: CASSQQAGATNEKLFF. The CDR3 region has the DNA TGTGCCAGCAGCCAGCAAGCGGGGGCAACTAATGAAAAACTGTTTTTT.

The chain links TRBV19 to TRBJ1-6; no clear D gene. This CDR3 has 14 residues. Trimming left V 3 bases short and J 8 bases short, with 11 bases between. Germline values: CDR1 LNHDA, CDR2 SQIVND (reference sequence). The CDR3 coding sequence is TGTGCCAGTAGTATTAAAGGGTTAGATTCACCCCTCCACTTT. It yields the protein CASSIKGLDSPLHF.

This clonotype was counted many times. The chain couples TRBV11-3 to TRBJ2-2, with D perhaps matching TRBD2 (5 bases). This CDR3 has 17 residues. CDR1 SGHNT and CDR2 YENEEA come from the germline V gene. The germline V and J ends were trimmed by 2 bases and 5 bases, with 18 bases remaining between them. The CDR3 loop is CASSLLAVGERTGELFF. Here the CDR3 DNA reads TGTGCCAGCAGCTTATTAGCAGTGGGAGAACGGACCGGGGAGCTGTTTTTT.

This clonotype was seen at least ten times. The V gene is TRBV28, the J gene TRBJ1-5; perhaps TRBD1 as D (5 bases). The ends were cut back, 2 bases at V and 4 bases at J, with 15 bases in the middle. This CDR3 is built from 16 residues. Per germline, CDR1 MDHEN and CDR2 SYDVKM. In DNA, the CDR3 is TGTGCCAGCAGTTTAATGGGCAGGGAAGGTAATCAGCCCCAGCATTTT. Translating it yields CASSLMGREGNQPQHF. Complete variable domain (other parts from reference TRBV28 and TRBJ1-5): DVKVTQSSRYLVKRTGEKVFLECVQDMDHENMFWYRQDPGLGLRLIYFSYDVKMKEKGDIPEGYSVSREKKERFSLILESASTNQTSMYLCASSLMGREGNQPQHFGDGTRLSIL.

This clonotype came up many times. V is TRBV28 and J is TRBJ1-1; TRBD1 might be the D (5 bases). The germline V gene encodes CDR1 MDHEN and CDR2 SYDVKM. The ends were cut back, 2 bases at V and 4 bases at J, with 11 bases in the middle. CDR3 size: 14 residues. The CDR3 reads CASSLGTASTEAFF. The CDR3 region has the DNA TGTGCCAGCAGTTTAGGGACTGCGAGCACTGAAGCTTTCTTT.